This T cell receptor beta chain originates from a study of shared clonotypes between healthy human individuals. Study in general: Samples came from a couple of female and three male donors aged 18 to 49. Study results and caveats: Sample collection involved blood only; tissue repertoires are likely different. Larger estimated richness was generally seen in naive subsets than in memory subsets. Non-shared clonotypes had lower generation probabilities than those shared by all four donors.

Clones were sequenced by immunoSEQ multiplex PCR, and TCRdb holds only the in-frame ones, with some missing. The sample holds about 700,000 clones, roughly 94% seen once. Details on this clone: What it binds is unknown.

Naive CD8 cells lacked CD45RO and underwent positive selection for CCR7, leaving out terminally differentiated effector memory CD45RA+ cells. The receptor comes from a man aged 25-40 years in good health. The specimen sequenced was naive CD8+ T cells sorted from blood.

This CDR3 is CASSDPGTTQETQYF. CDR3 DNA: TGTGCCAGCAGTGATCCCGGGACAACTCAAGAGACCCAGTACTTC. The chain couples TRBV25-1 to TRBJ2-5, with a weak D call TRBD1 (6 bases). This CDR3 is 15 amino acids long. V was cut by 3 bases and J by 2 bases, with 13 bases left in between. Per germline, CDR1 MGHDK and CDR2 SYGVNS.